The present TCR beta chain was sequenced within a study of Graves' ophthalmopathy and Graves' hyperthyroidism. The J segment lost 2 bases and the V segment lost 1 base, leaving 7 bases of the junction unmatched. The CDR3 covers 16 residues. Germline loops: CDR1 LGHNA, CDR2 YNFKEQ. The TCR beta CDR3 regions underwent amplification from RNA transcripts. In the first round, RT-PCR was carried out with HTBI primers, and a multiplex PCR formed the second round. TCRdb passed the multiplex PCR reads through MiXCR, listing each CDR3 protein once. This repertoire shows hundreds of thousands of distinct CDR3 sequences, about 20% found once; its top ten account for approximately 6.9%.

The J gene is TRBJ2-7, the V gene TRBV4-2, with 8 bases that match TRBD2. The clonotype originates from a woman younger than 30 with stable Graves' hyperthyroidism. Some clones in this sample may be carry-over from other donors' samples. Sequencing input: peripheral blood. Here the CDR3 DNA reads TGTGCCAGCAGCCAAGGCCTGACGGGGGGGCCCTACGAGCAGTACTTC. As protein: CASSQGLTGGPYEQYF.